This TCR beta chain was identified during a study of blood T cell repertoires in COVID-19. Turning to the study itself: The study drew acute and convalescent COVID-19 samples from the United States, Italy and Spain.

V lost 3 bases and J 10 bases, leaving 13 bases between the germline ends. Germline CDR1 and CDR2: KGHSH and LQKENI. CDR3 length equals 14 residues. Sequencing was performed with immunoSEQ multiplex PCR; in TCRdb, only in-frame clones are kept and a portion is missing. The data hold under 250,000 clones, with more than 70% observed a single time. The receptor was isolated from a woman aged 80 or over with acute or convalescent COVID-19. The sample consisted of peripheral blood. The rearrangement joins TRBV18 to TRBJ1-6; D is perhaps TRBD1 (5 bases). Written as DNA, the CDR3 is TGTGCCAGCTCACCGGGCAGCCAGGGATCACCCCTCCACTTT. Translating it yields CASSPGSQGSPLHF.